This entry concerns a single T cell receptor beta chain. The CDR3 covers 13 residues. Trimming removed 10 bases from V and 3 bases from J, with 16 bases in between. Germline CDR1 WSHSY, CDR2 SAAADI. This sample stems from a study of radiation and T cells in renal cell carcinoma. This table comes from immunoSEQ multiplex PCR, and its TCRdb copy is limited to in-frame clones, with some not included. In the table there are about 130,000 clones, roughly four fifths of which are singletons. The sample's time point: blood 2 weeks post-SBRT. Sample treatment: 15 Gy SBRT to primary tumor, nephrectomy 4 weeks later.

The clonotype was recovered from a man in his fifties or sixties with renal cell carcinoma. The starting material was blood, obtained from a patient whose treatment included radiotherapy and nephrectomy. The gene calls are TRBV10-2 and TRBJ2-7; tentatively, D is TRBD2 (7 bases). CDR3 loop: CATRGAAGYEQYF. The DNA for the CDR3 is TGCGCCACCCGGGGGGCTGCTGGCTACGAGCAGTACTTC.